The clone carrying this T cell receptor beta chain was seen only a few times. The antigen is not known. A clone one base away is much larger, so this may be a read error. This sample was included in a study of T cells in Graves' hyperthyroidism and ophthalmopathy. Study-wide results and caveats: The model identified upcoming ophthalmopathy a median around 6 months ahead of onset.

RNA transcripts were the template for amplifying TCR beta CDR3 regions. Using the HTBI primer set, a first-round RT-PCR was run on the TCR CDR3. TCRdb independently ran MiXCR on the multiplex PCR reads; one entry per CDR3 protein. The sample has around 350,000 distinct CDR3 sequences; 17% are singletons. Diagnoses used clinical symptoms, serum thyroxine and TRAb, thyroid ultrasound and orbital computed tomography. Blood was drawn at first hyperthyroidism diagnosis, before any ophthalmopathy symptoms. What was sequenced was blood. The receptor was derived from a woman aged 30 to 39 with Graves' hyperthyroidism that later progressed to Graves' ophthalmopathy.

For the CDR3, the DNA is TGTGCCAGCAGTTCAATGGGGGTAGGAGAGACCCAGTACTTC. This encodes CASSSMGVGETQYF. The chain employs TRBV28 and TRBJ2-5; either TRBD1 or TRBD2 may supply D (5 bases each). The CDR3 is 14 residues long. Germline V gene lookup returns CDR1 MDHEN and CDR2 SYDVKM. The germline V and J ends were trimmed by 4 bases and 4 bases, with 13 bases remaining between them.